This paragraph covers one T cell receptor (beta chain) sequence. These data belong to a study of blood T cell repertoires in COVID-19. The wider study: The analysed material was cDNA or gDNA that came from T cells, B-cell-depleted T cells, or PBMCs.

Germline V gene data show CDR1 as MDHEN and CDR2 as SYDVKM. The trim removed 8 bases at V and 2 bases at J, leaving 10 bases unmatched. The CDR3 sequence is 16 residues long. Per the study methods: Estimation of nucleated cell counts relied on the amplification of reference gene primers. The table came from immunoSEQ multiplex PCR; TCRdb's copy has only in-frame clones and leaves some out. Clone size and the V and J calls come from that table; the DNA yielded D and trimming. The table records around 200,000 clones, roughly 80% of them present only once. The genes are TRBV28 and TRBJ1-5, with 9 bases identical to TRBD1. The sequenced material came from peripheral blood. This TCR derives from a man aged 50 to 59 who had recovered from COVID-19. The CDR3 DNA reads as TGTGCCAGCCCCCCTTCTAGGACAGGGGGCAATCAGCCCCAGCATTTT. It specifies CASPPSRTGGNQPQHF. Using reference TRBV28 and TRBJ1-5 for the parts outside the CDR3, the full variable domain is DVKVTQSSRYLVKRTGEKVFLECVQDMDHENMFWYRQDPGLGLRLIYFSYDVKMKEKGDIPEGYSVSREKKERFSLILESASTNQTSMYLCASPPSRTGGNQPQHFGDGTRLSIL.